This is a list of T cell receptor beta chains from one sample in a study of shared clonotypes between healthy human individuals. Produced via immunoSEQ multiplex PCR; TCRdb's table is partial and in-frame only. The data hold 800,000 to 950,000 clones, with 96% observed a single time. The sample was naive CD8+ T cells sorted from blood. These receptors were collected from a man aged 25 to 45 in good health. Both conserved end residues are part of each CDR3. Fields, in order: V gene, D gene, CDR3 length, J gene, clone size, CDR3 DNA, CDR3 protein. A D gene is named only where the DNA matches it firmly. Clone size is stated in some rows and not others, as once, few, many or a class when expanded.

TRBV5-1	TRBD2	14	TRBJ2-7	once	TGCGCCAGCGGTACTAGCGGGAGACTACTCGAGCAGTACTTC	CASGTSGRLLEQYF
TRBV7-9	TRBD1	18	TRBJ1-1	-	TGTGCCAGCAGCTCCTCTTTCCGGGACAGGAACATGAACACTGAAGCTTTCTTT	CASSSSFRDRNMNTEAFF
TRBV29-1	-	17	TRBJ1-2	-	TGCAGCGTTGAACTACAGAGGCAAGGGTTAGCTAACTATGGCTACACCTTC	CSVELQRQGLANYGYTF
TRBV7-8	-	17	TRBJ2-7	-	TGTGCCAGCAGCTTAGCGGTGGCGGCTAGGTTACGTTACGAGCAGTACTTC	CASSLAVAARLRYEQYF
TRBV27	-	14	TRBJ1-2	-	TGTGCCAGCAGTTTATCCCCCAGGGTCACCGGCTACACCTTC	CASSLSPRVTGYTF
TRBV6-1	-	13	TRBJ1-1	-	TGTGCCAGCAGGGGGCGATTGAACACTGAAGCTTTCTTT	CASRGRLNTEAFF
TRBV11-2	TRBD2	16	TRBJ2-7	-	TGTGCCAGCCATACTAGCGAAAAAGCTCTCTCCTACGAGCAGTACTTC	CASHTSEKALSYEQYF
TRBV6-6	TRBD2	16	TRBJ2-1	-	TGTGCCAGCAGTTACTCGCCTAGCGGGAGGCACAATGAGCAGTTCTTC	CASSYSPSGRHNEQFF
TRBV7-2	-	16	TRBJ2-7	-	TGTGCCAGCAGCTCCGATGACGAAAGCTGGCTCCACGAGCAGTACTTC	CASSSDDESWLHEQYF
TRBV30	TRBD2	15	TRBJ2-1	-	TGTGCCTGGAAAAGAGGTGGCGGGGGATACAATGAGCAGTTCTTC	CAWKRGGGGYNEQFF
TRBV7-9	-	15	TRBJ1-2	-	TGTGCCAGCATATCTCAGGACAGCCTTAACTATGGCTACACCTTC	CASISQDSLNYGYTF
TRBV2	-	10	TRBJ2-1	-	TGTGCCAGCAGGGGCCGAAAGCAGTTCTTC	CASRGRKQFF
TRBV5-1	TRBD2	17	TRBJ2-7	-	TGCGCCAGCAGCTTGAACGGACTAGCGGGAGGTATCTACGAGCAGTACTTC	CASSLNGLAGGIYEQYF
TRBV7-2	-	15	TRBJ1-5	-	TGTGCCAGCAGCTTGACCGTGCTTAGGGGTGAGCCCCAGCATTTT	CASSLTVLRGEPQHF
TRBV29-1	-	13	TRBJ1-2	-	TGCAGCGTTGAAATGACATTTGGACATGGCTACACCTTC	CSVEMTFGHGYTF
TRBV18	TRBD1	17	TRBJ2-7	once	TGTGCCAGCTCACCACCGAGAATAGGACAGGGGGCCTACGAGCAGTACTTC	CASSPPRIGQGAYEQYF
TRBV11-2	-	17	TRBJ2-7	-	TGTGCCAGCCGCCCGGAACACCCACCGGGCCGTTTGCACGAGCAGTACTTC	CASRPEHPPGRLHEQYF
TRBV6-5	-	14	TRBJ1-1	-	TGTGCCAGCAGTTACGTACAGCTGAACACTGAAGCTTTCTTT	CASSYVQLNTEAFF
TRBV7-8	-	15	TRBJ2-1	-	TGTGCCAGCAGCCCTCAGAACAGGGTTTACAATGAGCAGTTCTTC	CASSPQNRVYNEQFF
TRBV13	-	13	TRBJ1-1	-	TGTGCCAGCAGCTTAGACAGTAACACTGAAGCTTTCTTT	CASSLDSNTEAFF
TRBV5-6	-	12	TRBJ2-7	-	TGTGCCAGCAGCGCACGACATTACGAGCAGTACTTC	CASSARHYEQYF
TRBV7-9	-	16	TRBJ2-7	-	TGTGCCAGCAGCTTAGCCCTAGGGACCAGCTCCTACGAGCAGTACTTC	CASSLALGTSSYEQYF
TRBV28	TRBD1	14	TRBJ2-2	-	TGTGCCAGCAGTTCAGGGGGCTGGTTCGGGGAGCTGTTTTTT	CASSSGGWFGELFF
TRBV10-1	TRBD2	16	TRBJ2-1	-	TGCGCCAGCAGGACACAACTAGCGCCACTAGACAATGAGCAGTTCTTC	CASRTQLAPLDNEQFF
TRBV7-7	TRBD2	17	TRBJ2-1	-	TGTGCCAGCAGCTTTAAACTAGCGGGACGGGAGTTCAATGAGCAGTTCTTC	CASSFKLAGREFNEQFF
TRBV7-9	-	12	TRBJ1-1	-	TGTGCCAGCAGCTTAGGGGGGGAGGAAGCTTTCTTT	CASSLGGEEAFF
TRBV28	TRBD2	20	TRBJ2-7	-	TGTGCCAGCAGTTTTGGACAGACGGGACTAGCGGGAGCGCTCGGCTACGAGCAGTACTTC	CASSFGQTGLAGALGYEQYF
TRBV7-2	-	14	TRBJ2-2	-	TGTGCCAGCACCCCTTTGGGATACACCGGGGAGCTGTTTTTT	CASTPLGYTGELFF
TRBV2	-	14	TRBJ2-7	-	TGTGCCAGCAGTTCCGGGACCGACCACGACGAGCAGTACTTC	CASSSGTDHDEQYF
TRBV5-4	TRBD1	15	TRBJ2-1	-	TGTGCCAGCAGCTTGGAACAGGGGGCTTACAATGAGCAGTTCTTC	CASSLEQGAYNEQFF
TRBV10-3	-	11	TRBJ2-7	-	TGTGCCATCAGTGTTTCGGGCGAGCAGTACTTC	CAISVSGEQYF
TRBV15	-	13	TRBJ2-7	-	TGTGCCACCAGCAGAGATCTTAGCTACGAGCAGTACTTC	CATSRDLSYEQYF
TRBV14	-	17	TRBJ1-4	-	TGTGCCAGCAGCCAAGATTTGGGACCACTTAATAATGAAAAACTGTTTTTT	CASSQDLGPLNNEKLFF
TRBV2	TRBD2	15	TRBJ2-7	-	TGTGCCAGCAGTCGTGGAGGGACTAGCTCCTACGAGCAGTACTTC	CASSRGGTSSYEQYF
TRBV5-8	TRBD2	18	TRBJ2-1	-	TGTGCCAGCAGCCTCGGACTAGGAGGGTTTTCATCCTACAATGAGCAGTTCTTC	CASSLGLGGFSSYNEQFF
TRBV4-1	TRBD2	15	TRBJ2-3	-	TGCGCCAGCAGCCAAGAGGCGGGAGGCGCCATATCGCAGTATTTT	CASSQEAGGAISQYF
TRBV15	TRBD2	13	TRBJ2-2	-	TGTGCCACCTCCCAGCGGGAAACCGGGGAGCTGTTTTTT	CATSQRETGELFF
TRBV10-2	-	14	TRBJ1-3	-	TGCGCCAGCAGTGAATATCTCTCTGGAAACACCATATATTTT	CASSEYLSGNTIYF
TRBV5-5	-	16	TRBJ2-2	-	TGTGCCAGCAGCTTTTTCGCGACAACGAACACCGGGGAGCTGTTTTTT	CASSFFATTNTGELFF
TRBV10-3	-	16	TRBJ2-3	-	TGTGCCATCAGTGGAGCGTTGCGGCAGCTTACAGATACGCAGTATTTT	CAISGALRQLTDTQYF
TRBV7-9	TRBD1	15	TRBJ2-5	-	TGTGCCAGCAGCTCCACTACCGGACAGGGTGAGACCCAGTACTTC	CASSSTTGQGETQYF
TRBV9	TRBD1	12	TRBJ1-2	-	TGTGCCAGCAGCGACAGGGGGAATGGCTACACCTTC	CASSDRGNGYTF
TRBV5-5	-	13	TRBJ1-1	-	TGTGCCAGCAGCGAGTGGTTGAACACTGAAGCTTTCTTT	CASSEWLNTEAFF
TRBV11-1	-	14	TRBJ2-3	-	TGTGCCAGCAGCCCGGACTGGGACACAGATACGCAGTATTTT	CASSPDWDTDTQYF
TRBV4-1	-	16	TRBJ1-1	-	TGCGCCAGCAGCCCCCGACCCGTGCCGCTGAACACTGAAGCTTTCTTT	CASSPRPVPLNTEAFF
TRBV5-1	-	15	TRBJ2-5	-	TGCGCCAGCAGCTTGGAGCTAGCCTCTCAAGAGACCCAGTACTTC	CASSLELASQETQYF
TRBV28	-	19	TRBJ1-5	-	TGTGCCACCATTCCCGAGTCTAAATTACTTGGAGACGGCGATCAGCCCCAGCATTTT	CATIPESKLLGDGDQPQHF